The next 4 T cell receptor beta chains were all read from a single sample in a study of T cell changes during pregnancy in multiple sclerosis. This table comes from immunoSEQ multiplex PCR, and its TCRdb copy is limited to in-frame clones, with some not included. Of about 89,000 clones listed, over 85% are singletons. The input for sequencing was peripheral blood, taken after pregnancy. The receptor set was obtained from a female donor in good health, enrolled as a control in a pregnancy study.

This clone came up once. CDR3 DNA sequence: TGTGCCAGCTCACCCGAAGCGGGAGTGAGTAGCGAGCAGTACTTC. Translated: CASSPEAGVSSEQYF. The V call is TRBV18, the J call TRBJ2-7; the match to TRBD2 covers 8 bases. CDR1 is KGHSH, CDR2 LQKENI, per germline. V dropped 3 bases and J dropped 6; count of bases not matched to a gene: 10. The CDR3 totals 15 residues.

The V call is TRBV7-2, the J call TRBJ2-3, with 7 bases that match TRBD2. The V and J ends lost 7 bases and 4 bases, in that order; junction bases with no gene match: 8. There are 14 residues in the CDR3. Germline V gene lookup returns CDR1 SGHTA and CDR2 FQGNSA. CDR3 nucleotide sequence: TGTGCCAGCACCCTGCGACTAGCAGCAGATACGCAGTATTTT. Protein product: CASTLRLAADTQYF.

V usage is TRBV5-1 and J usage is TRBJ1-4; D uncertain. This CDR3 is built from 15 residues. Trimming took off 0 bases at V and 7 bases at J, with 13 bases between the two ends. Germline values: CDR1 SGHRS, CDR2 YFSETQ. The CDR3 DNA follows: TGCGCCAGCAGCTTGGGAGACACCGGAGGTGAAAAACTGTTTTTT. Translated, it gives CASSLGDTGGEKLFF.

This rearrangement joins TRBV15 to TRBJ1-4; 7 bases fit TRBD1. Germline-derived CDR1 and CDR2 are LNHNV and YYDKDF (reference sequence). J lost 7 bases, V lost 0 bases, and 5 bases had no gene match. The CDR3 consists of 15 residues. CDR3 sequence reads: CATSRDGQDGEKLFF. The DNA for the CDR3 is TGTGCCACCAGCAGAGATGGACAGGACGGTGAAAAACTGTTTTTT.